This entry lists 7 T cell receptor beta chains sequenced from one sample in a study of technical replicates of blood from a handful of donors. Repertoires were generated with immunoSEQ multiplex PCR, while TCRdb's copy carries only in-frame clones and drops some. The sample has 70,000 to 95,000 clones, 90% to 95% seen once. What was sequenced was T cells isolated from PBMCs. These receptor sequences come from a human donor in good health.

CDR3 bases: TGTGCCAGCAGTTACTCCGGGGCAGGGGGCAATCAGCCCCAGCATTTT. The encoded protein is CASSYSGAGGNQPQHF. This sequence joins TRBV6-6 and TRBJ1-5, with a weak D call TRBD1 (6 bases). Germline loops: CDR1 MNHNY, CDR2 SVGAGI (reference sequence). V was pared by 0 bases and J by 2 bases, with 11 bases between. This CDR3 contains 16 residues.

This chain uses TRBV14 with TRBJ2-3, with 8 bases matching TRBD2. CDR1 is SGHDN, CDR2 FVKESK, per germline. The CDR3 is 15 amino acids. V lost 6 bases, J lost 0 bases, and 5 bases stayed unmatched. The CDR3: CASSVTSGSTDTQYF. CDR3 bases: TGTGCCAGCAGTGTCACTAGCGGAAGCACAGATACGCAGTATTTT.

The CDR3 DNA reads as TGTGCCAGCTGGGGGACAGGGGGTTTAGCGCATGGCTACACCTTC. It specifies CASWGTGGLAHGYTF. The chain employs TRBV7-9 and TRBJ1-2; 11 positions agree with TRBD1. J gave up 6 bases and V 8 bases, and 11 bases lay outside the gene matches. Germline V gene lookup returns CDR1 SEHNR and CDR2 FQNEAQ (reference sequence). The CDR3 contains 15 residues.

This clone showed up just once. The chain links TRBV27 to TRBJ2-7; D remains ambiguous. V was pared by 3 bases and J by 2 bases, with 14 bases between. Germline V gene data show CDR1 as MNHEY and CDR2 as SMNVEV (reference sequence). CDR3 length equals 15 residues. As DNA, the CDR3 is TGTGCCAGCAGTTTGAGCGCTCATGGCGCCTACGAGCAGTACTTC. Its protein is CASSLSAHGAYEQYF.

As DNA, the CDR3 is TGTGCCTGGAGTGTAGGAGTCTCTGGAAACACCATATATTTT. Its translation is CAWSVGVSGNTIYF. The chain joins TRBV30 to TRBJ1-3; D ambiguous. Germline CDR1 is GTSNPN and CDR2 is SVGIG (reference sequence). The CDR3 extends over 14 amino acids. Trimming stripped 0 bases from V and 0 bases from J, with 6 bases between.

This chain connects TRBV10-2 to TRBJ2-5; 8 nucleotides align to TRBD1. The CDR3 runs to 13 residues. Germline-derived CDR1 and CDR2 are WSHSY and SAAADI. V trimming: 10 bases; J trimming: 5 bases; junction bases outside the gene matches: 9. DNA of the CDR3: TGCGCCAAACCCCCCAGGGGGCTTGAGACCCAGTACTTC. Its translation: CAKPPRGLETQYF.

The J gene is TRBJ2-7, the V gene TRBV28; a possible D gene is TRBD1 (5 bases). Trimming pared 7 bases from V and 4 bases from J, leaving 20 bases between. This CDR3 has 15 residues. Per germline, CDR1 MDHEN and CDR2 SYDVKM. The CDR3 is CASKDPGISPYEQYF. CDR3 coding DNA: TGTGCCAGCAAGGACCCAGGGATTTCACCGTACGAGCAGTACTTC.